This passage covers 22 T cell receptor beta chains from one sample sequenced in a study of blood T cell repertoires in COVID-19. Repertoires were generated with immunoSEQ multiplex PCR, while TCRdb's copy carries only in-frame clones and drops some. The sample carries about 240,000 clones, 82% recorded once. Material: peripheral blood. These receptors all stem from a woman in her 70s with acute or convalescent COVID-19.

The chain uses TRBV2 and TRBJ1-4; D gene ambiguous. The CDR3 length is 13 residues. The germline V gene has CDR1 SNHLY and CDR2 FYNNEI. Trimming pared 8 bases from V and 3 bases from J, leaving 10 bases between. Written as DNA, the CDR3 is TGTGCCAGCCGGAGTAAAGCTAATGAAAAACTGTTTTTT. Encoded protein: CASRSKANEKLFF.

This clone occurred a few times. V gene TRBV5-4 combines with J gene TRBJ2-1; TRBD1 agrees at 11 bases. J lost 8 bases, V lost 7 bases, and 11 bases had no gene match. The germline CDR1 and CDR2 sequences are SGHNT and YYREEE (reference sequence). CDR3 length: 15 residues. Here the CDR3 reads CASSPGQGGVYEQFF. CDR3 bases: TGTGCCAGCTCTCCGGGACAGGGGGGAGTGTATGAGCAGTTCTTC.

The chain carries TRBV5-1 and TRBJ1-3; D gene ambiguous. Per germline, CDR1 SGHRS and CDR2 YFSETQ. The V end lost 5 bases, the J end lost 4 bases, and 10 bases lay between the germline ends. The length of the CDR3 is 13 residues. Written as DNA, the CDR3 is TGCGCCAGCAGGGGCAGCTCCGGAAACACCATATATTTT. As protein: CASRGSSGNTIYF.

This clone was seen a single time. This rearrangement joins TRBV5-6 to TRBJ2-1; 9 bases align to TRBD1. This CDR3 spans 14 amino acids. V was pared by 3 bases and J by 7 bases, with 5 bases of the junction left unmatched. The germline V gene encodes CDR1 SGHDT and CDR2 YYEEEE. The chain's CDR3 is CASSWGQGSNEQFF. CDR3 nucleotide sequence: TGTGCCAGCAGCTGGGGACAGGGTAGTAATGAGCAGTTCTTC.

This chain joins TRBV25-1 and TRBJ1-5; D is possibly TRBD1 (6 bases). Trimming pared 3 bases from V and 2 bases from J, leaving 11 bases between. Germline CDR1 is MGHDK and CDR2 is SYGVNS. The CDR3 loop spans 15 amino acids. The CDR3 reads CASSEGGRGNQPQHF. The CDR3 coding sequence is TGTGCCAGCAGTGAGGGGGGGCGCGGCAATCAGCCCCAGCATTTT.

CDR3 DNA: TGTGCCACCAGTGATGGCAGGGGGAACTATGGCTACACCTTC. Translating it yields CATSDGRGNYGYTF. The J gene is TRBJ1-2, the V gene TRBV24-1; 7 positions match TRBD1. From germline, CDR1 is KGHDR and CDR2 SFDVKD. This CDR3 is 14 amino acids long. After removal of 3 bases from V and 2 bases from J, the junction contained 2 bases not matched to a gene.

The rearrangement links TRBV10-1 to TRBJ2-2; D is uncertain. This CDR3 is built from 15 residues. The V end lost 0 bases, the J end lost 4 bases, and 9 bases lay between the germline ends. Germline values: CDR1 WNHNN, CDR2 SYGVQD (reference sequence). The DNA of the CDR3 is TGCGCCAGCAGTGAGTCGAGAGGTTCCACCGGGGAGCTGTTTTTT. Translating it yields CASSESRGSTGELFF.

The chain carries TRBV4-1 and TRBJ2-5; 7 nucleotides agree with TRBD2. From germline, CDR1 is MGHRA and CDR2 YSYEKL. The V and J ends lost 0 bases and 5 bases, in that order; junction bases with no gene match: 3. The CDR3 covers 14 residues. The chain's CDR3 is CASSQEGEGETQYF. The DNA of the CDR3 is TGCGCCAGCAGCCAAGAAGGGGAGGGGGAGACCCAGTACTTC.

The rearrangement joins TRBV20-1 to TRBJ1-6; D remains ambiguous. CDR1 is DFQATT and CDR2 is SNEGSKA in the germline V gene (reference sequence). CDR3 length: 16 residues. Trimming shortened V by 3 bases and J by 8 bases, and 20 bases separated the two germline ends. The CDR3 here is CSASGRIGIGDSPLHF. The CDR3, as DNA: TGCAGTGCTAGTGGCCGGATTGGCATAGGAGATTCACCCCTCCACTTT.

Points on this clone: This sample includes further DNA sequences coding for the same CDR3. V gene TRBV28 combines with J gene TRBJ1-1; TRBD1 matches at 8 bases. Germline trimming cut 8 bases from V and 1 base from J; bases unmatched to any gene: 6. The length of the CDR3 is 14 residues. The V gene's germline CDR1 is MDHEN and CDR2 SYDVKM. The CDR3 coding sequence is TGTGCCAGCTCCCCCGGACAGGGGAACACTGAAGCTTTCTTT. Translating it yields CASSPGQGNTEAFF.

The chain employs TRBV27 and TRBJ1-3; TRBD1 agrees at 7 bases. The CDR3 is 16 amino acids. CDR1 is MNHEY and CDR2 is SMNVEV in the germline V gene (reference sequence). The ends lost 1 base at V and 4 bases at J; junction bases unmatched: 7. As DNA, the CDR3 is TGTGCCAGCAGTTTATACGCGCCGGGACAGGGAAACACCATATATTTT. This sequence encodes CASSLYAPGQGNTIYF.

This chain joins TRBV20-1 and TRBJ1-1; D is unresolved. V shed 0 bases and J shed 11 bases, with 10 bases lying between them. Per the germline V gene, CDR1 is DFQATT and CDR2 is SNEGSKA (reference sequence). The CDR3 covers 11 residues. This CDR3 reads CSARDQPGAFF. The CDR3, as DNA: TGCAGTGCTAGAGACCAGCCGGGGGCTTTCTTT.

CDR3 protein: CASSQGTGGENTEAFF. The CDR3, as DNA: TGTGCCAGCAGCCAAGGGACAGGGGGCGAGAACACTGAAGCTTTCTTT. This chain links TRBV3-1 (or the pseudogene TRBV3-2) with TRBJ1-1; the match to TRBD1 covers 11 bases. V dropped 1 base and J dropped 1; count of bases not matched to a gene: 2. The CDR3 has 16 residues. Germline CDR1 and CDR2: LGHDT and YNNKEL (reference sequence).

Notes on this clone: One end of the junction varies from germline; a read error may be responsible. The chain employs TRBV5-5 and TRBJ1-2, with D uncertain. The length of the CDR3 is 13 residues. Germline V gene sequence: CDR1 SGHKS, CDR2 YYEKEE (reference sequence). CDR3 coding DNA: TGTGCCAGCTCCCTAGAGGTGGCAGTAATCGGATTTTTC. Amino acid sequence: CASSLEVAVIGFF.

The chain joins TRBV29-1 to TRBJ1-1; possibly TRBD1 for D (5 bases). The germline V gene encodes CDR1 SQVTM and CDR2 ANQGSEA. V lost 4 bases and J 0 bases, leaving 15 bases between the germline ends. This CDR3 has 15 amino acids. The CDR3 DNA reads TGCAGCGTTGGGGGCTCAACAGGAATGAACACTGAAGCTTTCTTT. Protein sequence: CSVGGSTGMNTEAFF.

The V gene is TRBV6-4, the J gene TRBJ1-1; D not certain. Deletions cut 4 bases from V and 1 base from J, with 7 bases between. The CDR3 contains 13 residues. The germline V gene encodes CDR1 MRHNA and CDR2 SNTAGT. The CDR3 here is CASSAGENTEAFF. CDR3 DNA: TGTGCCAGCAGTGCCGGAGAGAACACTGAAGCTTTCTTT.

The J gene is TRBJ1-6, the V gene TRBV18; 7 bases are shared with TRBD1. CDR3 length: 16 amino acids. Trimming at V came to 3 bases and at J to 5 bases, leaving 7 bases not matched to a gene. The germline gives CDR1 KGHSH, CDR2 LQKENI. The CDR3 region has the DNA TGTGCCAGCTCACCGCGTACAGGGGAGGATAATTCACCCCTCCACTTT. Amino acid sequence: CASSPRTGEDNSPLHF.

The sample holds a few counts of this clone. This chain uses TRBV28 with TRBJ2-3; possible D gene TRBD1, 5 bases. The CDR3 is 12 residues long. Germline V lookup: CDR1 MDHEN, CDR2 SYDVKM. The V and J ends lost 8 bases and 1 base respectively, with 7 bases between them. CDR3: CASETGTDTQYF. The CDR3, as DNA: TGTGCCAGCGAGACAGGCACAGATACGCAGTATTTT.

The chain uses TRBV5-6 and TRBJ1-1, with D perhaps matching TRBD1 (6 bases). Germline V CDR1 and CDR2: SGHDT, YYEEEE. This CDR3 has 14 amino acids. Trimming took 0 bases from V and 4 from J, leaving 10 bases between them. For the CDR3, the DNA is TGTGCCAGCAGCTTGGACAGGGTCGGCACTGAAGCTTTCTTT. This gives the protein CASSLDRVGTEAFF. The full variable domain, with the rest looked up from reference TRBV5-6 and TRBJ1-1, is DAGVTQSPTHLIKTRGQQVTLRCSPKSGHDTVSWYQQALGQGPQFIFQYYEEEERQRGNFPDRFSGHQFPNYSSELNVNALLLGDSALYLCASSLDRVGTEAFFGQGTRLTVV.

V and J are TRBV7-2 and TRBJ2-3; weak D call: TRBD2 (6 bases). The germline gives CDR1 SGHTA, CDR2 FQGNSA. V lost 5 bases and J lost 4, with 13 bases in between. This CDR3 comprises 14 residues. The CDR3 DNA reads TGTGCCAGCAGCCCCGGGACTTTCCCAGATACGCAGTATTTT. It translates to CASSPGTFPDTQYF.

The rearrangement uses TRBV2 and TRBJ1-2; 7 bases are a match to TRBD1. The germline CDR1 and CDR2 sequences are SNHLY and FYNNEI. The ends lost 0 bases at V and 1 base at J; junction bases unmatched: 11. There are 18 residues in the CDR3. CDR3 amino acids: CASSEADPGQPSNYGYTF. Here the CDR3 DNA reads TGTGCCAGCAGTGAAGCGGACCCGGGACAGCCCAGTAACTATGGCTACACCTTC.

In DNA, the CDR3 is TGTGCCAGCAGTGAACGAGGCAGCACAGATACGCAGTATTTT. Its translation is CASSERGSTDTQYF. This chain links TRBV6-1 with TRBJ2-3; D is uncertain. CDR1 is MNHNS and CDR2 is SASEGT in the germline V gene. The V end was cut by 2 bases, the J end by 0 bases, with 6 bases between. The CDR3 has 14 amino acids.